A single sample is the source of the 7 T cell receptor beta chains below, sequenced in a study of lymphopenia after photon versus proton radiotherapy. Clones were sequenced by immunoSEQ multiplex PCR, and TCRdb holds only the in-frame ones, with some missing. The sample records about 60,000 clones, about 81% being singletons. The material was peripheral blood, obtained from a patient treated with proton-based radiotherapy. These receptors originate from a man aged 60 to 69 with pancreatic cancer.

The chain joins TRBV10-3 to TRBJ2-2; D uncertain. V gave up 8 bases and J gave up 6 bases, with 7 bases separating them. Germline V gives CDR1 ENHRY, CDR2 SYGVKD. The CDR3 contains 11 residues. CDR3 bases: TGTGCCATCGGTTTCCCCGGGGAGCTGTTTTTT. Protein: CAIGFPGELFF.

The sample holds a few counts of this clone. V usage is TRBV10-1 and J usage is TRBJ2-1; 8 positions agree with TRBD2. The CDR3 runs 14 residues. J lost 0 bases, V lost 11 bases, and 6 bases had no gene match. CDR1 and CDR2 (germline): WNHNN, SYGVQD (reference sequence). The CDR3 DNA sequence: TGCGCCGGGGGACTAGGGGTCTCCTACAATGAGCAGTTCTTC. It encodes CAGGLGVSYNEQFF.

J is TRBJ2-1 and V is TRBV7-3; 11 positions match TRBD2. Germline lookup yields CDR1 SGHTA and CDR2 FQGTGA. The junction had 19 bases not matched to a gene; V was cut back by 5 bases and J by 7 bases. The CDR3 covers 19 residues. CDR3 region: CASSPPPRLTSGEGNEQFF. The CDR3 DNA follows: TGTGCCAGCAGCCCCCCGCCCCGGCTGACTAGCGGGGAAGGTAATGAGCAGTTCTTC.

The chain recombines TRBV28 with TRBJ2-1, with TRBD2 identical over 10 bases. The CDR3 is 15 amino acids. Germline lookup yields CDR1 MDHEN and CDR2 SYDVKM. The trim removed 6 bases at V and 8 bases at J, leaving 10 bases unmatched. The CDR3 loop reads CASRIAGGGRDEQFF. CDR3 nucleotide sequence: TGTGCCAGCAGAATAGCGGGAGGAGGTAGGGATGAGCAGTTCTTC. The complete variable domain, with remaining parts taken from reference TRBV28 and TRBJ2-1, reads DVKVTQSSRYLVKRTGEKVFLECVQDMDHENMFWYRQDPGLGLRLIYFSYDVKMKEKGDIPEGYSVSREKKERFSLILESASTNQTSMYLCASRIAGGGRDEQFFGPGTRLTVL.

This chain links TRBV27 with TRBJ2-2; 11 bases match TRBD1. J lost 6 bases, V lost 6 bases, and 3 bases had no gene match. There are 14 residues in the CDR3. Germline V gene data show CDR1 as MNHEY and CDR2 as SMNVEV (reference sequence). This CDR3 is CASRGTGGAGELFF. CDR3 bases: TGTGCCAGCAGGGGGACAGGGGGGGCCGGGGAGCTGTTTTTT.

The gene calls are TRBV7-8 and TRBJ1-4; the match to TRBD1 covers 7 bases. After removal of 1 base from V and 8 bases from J, the junction contained 4 bases not matched to a gene. The CDR3 consists of 14 residues. Germline-derived CDR1 and CDR2 are SGHVS and FQNEAQ. The CDR3 loop is CASSLGTGTEKLFF. Here the CDR3 DNA reads TGTGCCAGCAGCTTAGGGACAGGAACCGAAAAACTGTTTTTT.

This chain links TRBV7-2 with TRBJ2-7, with D possibly being TRBD1 (6 bases). Trimming shortened V by 1 base and J by 2 bases, and 12 bases separated the two germline ends. The CDR3 spans 15 residues. Germline assignment: CDR1 SGHTA and CDR2 FQGNSA. The DNA for the CDR3 is TGTGCCAGCAGCTTAGGGGGACAAGAAACCTACGAGCAGTACTTC. Protein: CASSLGGQETYEQYF.